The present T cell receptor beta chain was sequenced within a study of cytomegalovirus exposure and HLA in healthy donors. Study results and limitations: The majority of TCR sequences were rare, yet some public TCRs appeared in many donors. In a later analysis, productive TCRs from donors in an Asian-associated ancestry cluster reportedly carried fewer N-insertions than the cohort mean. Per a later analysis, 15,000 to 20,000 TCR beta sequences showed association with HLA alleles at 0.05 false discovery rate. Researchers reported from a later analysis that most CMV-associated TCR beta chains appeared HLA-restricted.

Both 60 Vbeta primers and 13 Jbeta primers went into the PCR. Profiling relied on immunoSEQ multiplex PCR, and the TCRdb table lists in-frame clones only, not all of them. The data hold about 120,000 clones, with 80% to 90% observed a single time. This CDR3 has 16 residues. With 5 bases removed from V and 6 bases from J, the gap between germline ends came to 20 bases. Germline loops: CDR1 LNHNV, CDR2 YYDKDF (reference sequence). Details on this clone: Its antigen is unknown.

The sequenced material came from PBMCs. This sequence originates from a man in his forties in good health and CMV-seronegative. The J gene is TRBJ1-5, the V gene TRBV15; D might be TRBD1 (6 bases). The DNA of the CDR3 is TGTGCCACCAGCCAAGGGGCAGGGGCGCGTGGTCAGCCCCAGCATTTT. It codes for CATSQGAGARGQPQHF.